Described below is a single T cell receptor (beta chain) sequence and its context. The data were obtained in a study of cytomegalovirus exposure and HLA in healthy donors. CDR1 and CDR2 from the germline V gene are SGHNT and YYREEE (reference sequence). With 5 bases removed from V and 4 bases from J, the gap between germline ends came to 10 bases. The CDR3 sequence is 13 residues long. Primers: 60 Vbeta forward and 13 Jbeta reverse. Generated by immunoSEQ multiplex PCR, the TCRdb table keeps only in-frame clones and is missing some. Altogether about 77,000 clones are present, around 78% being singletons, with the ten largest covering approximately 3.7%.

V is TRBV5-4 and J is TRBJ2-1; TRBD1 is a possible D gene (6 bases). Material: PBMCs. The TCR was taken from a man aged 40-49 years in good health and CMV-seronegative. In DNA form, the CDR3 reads TGTGCCAGCAGTCCTGACAGGTACAATGAGCAGTTCTTC. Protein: CASSPDRYNEQFF.